The clone carrying this TCR beta chain was counted only a few times. The sample originates from a study of blood T cell repertoires in COVID-19. As for the study in general: PBMCs, B-cell-depleted T cells, or T cells were the source of the cDNA or gDNA that made up the material.

Cohorts were assigned according to the clinical history that participants reported. The germline V gene encodes CDR1 LNHDA and CDR2 SQIVND (reference sequence). The CDR3 has 14 residues. V was cut by 5 bases and J by 4 bases, with 15 bases left in between. Original processing notes: Nucleated cell number was recorded as an estimate derived from reference gene primer amplification. Sequencing was performed with immunoSEQ multiplex PCR; in TCRdb, only in-frame clones are kept and a portion is missing. V and J calls and clone size are those listed in that table; D and trimming were worked out from the DNA. The profile covers about 380,000 clones, with about 87% appearing a single time and 1% to 1.5% taken by the ten largest.

The J gene is TRBJ2-7, the V gene TRBV19, with a tentative D call TRBD1 (6 bases). The sequencing input was PBMCs or T cells enriched from blood (not recorded which). The clonotype was recovered from a man under 40 who had recovered from COVID-19. The CDR3 DNA reads TGTGCCAGTAGTGGAAGCAGGGGATCTTACGAGCAGTACTTC. This gives the protein CASSGSRGSYEQYF.